This T cell receptor beta chain comes out of a study of blood T cell repertoires in COVID-19 (dated by TCRdb to 2018 to 2020). For the wider study: Samples from collaborators originated in the United States, Italy and Spain and spanned both the acute and convalescent phases of COVID-19. The prospective study material was composed of cDNA or gDNA derived from T cells, B-cell-depleted T cells, or PBMCs. Deeply sampled blood TCRbeta repertoires from subjects exposed to, actively infected with, or recovered from COVID-19 were included in the dataset. The repertoires were released in a freely available public database meant as a resource for research on the immune response to SARS-CoV-2. Samples came from the ongoing ImmuneRACE study (first 160 participants) plus 1,254 subjects from 6 global collaborators. Nearly every sample came with metadata listing a de-identified subject ID, COVID-19 status, age in years and sex. Where available, HLA class I and class II types were obtained from metadata supplied by the sample provider rather than from assay-based typing. The research as a whole found: How much clinical and demographic metadata was included differed by source and by participant, and the metadata was provided uncurated.

In Seattle, one collaborating source enrolled patients while the infection was active and tracked those patients longitudinally over the course of disease. Collaborating institutions collected whole blood in K2EDTA tubes following their own protocols. Collaborator samples were shipped for TCRbeta analysis as frozen whole blood, isolated PBMCs, or DNA extracted from either sample type. TCRbeta CDR3 regions were amplified from genomic DNA by means of the immunoSEQ Assay, a bias-controlled multiplex PCR. As for the authors' bioinformatics: Within the assay, amplification of reference gene primers was used to estimate how many nucleated cells each sample contained. Sequence reads were collapsed and filtered to measure the absolute abundance of every unique TCRbeta CDR3 rearrangement. For each sample, productive Simpson clonality was calculated by taking the square root of Simpson's diversity index across productive rearrangements. Drawn from immuneACCESS, this table holds only the in-frame rearrangements with V and J called that TCRdb kept. Clones are partly lost; checked studies trace under half to an unresolved V gene and leave the rest unexplained. For V, J and clone size, that table is used; D and trimming come from the DNA. Present in this sample are about 260,000 clones, about nine tenths of which were seen just once. The ten biggest clones cover approximately 11% of the sample.

This clone was seen a handful of times. It lacks a known antigen. Base qualities are missing; no much larger clone stands one base away. Trimming at the junction amounts to 2 bases on V and 2 bases on J, and the germline ends lie 8 bases apart. The CDR3 covers 14 residues, taking in both the cysteine and the phenylalanine. Only the CDR3 region is kept as DNA, spanning 42 bases read in frame from base 1. The germline V gene encodes CDR1 KGHDR and CDR2 SFDVKD. The material sequenced was peripheral blood. This clonotype was obtained from a woman aged 30 to 39 with COVID-19, enrolled during active disease. The sequence is built from TRBV24-1 and TRBJ2-5; the D region possibly corresponds to TRBD1 (5 bases align). The CDR3 region reads CATSDSPGQETQYF. The sequenced DNA: TGTGCCACCAGTGATTCTCCAGGGCAAGAGACCCAGTACTTC.